This entry lists 25 T cell receptor beta chains sequenced from one sample in a study of CD4 and CD8 cells across lung adenocarcinoma regions (dated by TCRdb to the late 2010s). The protocol used for the library was PCR. The sequencing machine was a HiSeq X Ten. In TCRdb, the public reads were trimmed at Q25 with fastp and aligned with MiXCR, with productive beta chains retained. Entries that share a CDR3 protein sequence are merged under the most common genes and DNA. The sample records roughly 18,000 distinct CDR3 sequences, roughly 51% of which are singletons. The ten biggest clones cover 55% of the sample. Input material: CD8+ T cells from the center of a lung tumor. The cell subset or site label for this specimen denotes: tumor center region. These receptors originate from a female donor with lung adenocarcinoma. The CD4 and CD8 labels of this study may be unreliable.

Notes on this clonotype: It may be a read error: a sequence one base away is much more abundant. V and J are TRBV6-1 and TRBJ2-4; possibly TRBD1 for D (5 bases). Germline values: CDR1 MNHNS, CDR2 SASEGT. V dropped 6 bases and J dropped 13 bases, with 19 bases sitting between them. This CDR3 comprises 13 residues. CDR3 protein: CASSQGLIYEQYF. In DNA, the CDR3 is TGTGCCAGCAGCCAGGGCTTGATCTATGAGCAGTACTTC.

In this sample, this clonotype is medium-sized. The chain combines TRBV6-1 with TRBJ2-1; tentative D call: TRBD2 (5 bases). The V and J ends lost 6 bases and 0 bases respectively, with 15 bases between them. CDR3 length equals 16 residues. In germline, CDR1 is MNHNS, CDR2 SASEGT. CDR3 sequence reads: CASRGPSGGSYNEQFF. In DNA, the CDR3 is TGTGCCAGCAGGGGCCCAAGCGGAGGCTCCTACAATGAGCAGTTCTTC.

The V gene is TRBV12-3 or TRBV12-4, the J gene TRBJ1-2; TRBD1 might be the D (6 bases). CDR3 length equals 13 residues. The germline V and J ends were trimmed by 3 bases and 8 bases, with 13 bases remaining between them. The CDR3 DNA reads as TGTGCCAGCAGTTTTGGGGGGGCGAGGGGCTACACCTTC. Its translation is CASSFGGARGYTF.

This clonotype was observed a few times. The genes are TRBV6-2 or TRBV6-3 and TRBJ2-1, with TRBD2 matching over 11 bases. V lost 5 bases and J lost 9; bases outside the gene matches: 12. This CDR3 spans 16 amino acids. Looked up from germline, CDR1 is MNHEY and CDR2 is SVGEGT. The CDR3 reads CASSPWVAGGQGEQFF. The CDR3 bases are TGTGCCAGCAGTCCCTGGGTAGCGGGGGGGCAGGGTGAGCAGTTCTTC.

This clonotype was found many times. The chain couples TRBV10-1 to TRBJ2-5, with D tentatively TRBD1 (6 bases). From germline, CDR1 is WNHNN and CDR2 SYGVQD (reference sequence). This CDR3 is 13 amino acids long. Trimming pared 2 bases from V and 2 bases from J, leaving 6 bases between. CDR3 sequence: CASSEGQQETQYF. The CDR3 DNA is TGCGCCAGCAGTGAGGGACAGCAAGAGACCCAGTACTTC.

The gene calls are TRBV7-6 and TRBJ2-6, with D hard to call. Germline CDR1 SGHVS, CDR2 FNYEAQ. The CDR3 runs to 15 residues. V dropped 0 bases and J dropped 2 bases, with 5 bases sitting between them. CDR3 in DNA: TGTGCCAGCAGCTTAGCCTCTCCTGGGGCCAACGTCCTGACTTTC. Translation gives CASSLASPGANVLTF.

By share of the sample, this clonotype is medium-sized. The rearrangement uses TRBV6-1 and TRBJ2-3, with TRBD2 identical over 11 bases. Germline assignment: CDR1 MNHNS and CDR2 SASEGT. This CDR3 region has 15 residues. The V gene end was trimmed by 2 bases and the J gene end by 6 bases; junction bases not matched to a gene: 4. The CDR3 DNA reads TGTGCCAGCAGTGAACTAGCGGGGGGATCCGATACGCAGTATTTT. Its translation is CASSELAGGSDTQYF.

This clonotype turned up a few times. The chain has TRBV15 and TRBJ2-5; 7 bases map to TRBD1. CDR3 length equals 15 residues. V shed 4 bases and J 1 base; nucleotides not matched to a gene: 6. Germline CDR1 is LNHNV and CDR2 is YYDKDF (reference sequence). The CDR3 spells CATSIGRDSQETQYF. CDR3 DNA sequence: TGTGCCACCAGCATCGGCCGGGACAGCCAAGAGACCCAGTACTTC.

The V gene is TRBV6-1, the J gene TRBJ1-1, with unresolved D. V lost 6 bases to trimming and J lost 3 bases, with 11 bases between them. Germline CDR1 is MNHNS and CDR2 is SASEGT. The CDR3 covers 13 residues. The CDR3 nucleotides read TGTGCCAGCAGACTAGGGAAGGACACTGAAGCTTTCTTT. This codes for CASRLGKDTEAFF.

This chain uses TRBV6-1 with TRBJ1-2, with no clear D. The CDR3 consists of 12 residues. Germline-derived CDR1 and CDR2 are MNHNS and SASEGT. V was shortened by 9 bases and J by 0 bases, with 8 bases between the two germline ends. The CDR3 DNA follows: TGTGCCAGTGACGGACCTAACTATGGCTACACCTTC. Its translation: CASDGPNYGYTF.

The rearrangement uses TRBV6-5 and TRBJ1-1, with D perhaps matching TRBD1 (5 bases). The germline V gene encodes CDR1 MNHEY and CDR2 SVGAGI. The CDR3 is made up of 14 amino acids. V was trimmed by 2 bases and J by 3 bases, leaving 10 bases between them. CDR3 residues: CASSYGGYDTEAFF. The CDR3, as DNA: TGTGCCAGCAGTTACGGGGGATACGACACTGAAGCTTTCTTT.

The rearrangement joins TRBV10-3 to TRBJ2-3; 10 bases match TRBD1. Looked up from germline, CDR1 is ENHRY and CDR2 is SYGVKD. This CDR3 contains 14 residues. J gave up 4 bases and V 2 bases, and 0 bases lay outside the gene matches. DNA of the CDR3: TGTGCCATCAGTGAGGGACAGGGGGCAGATACGCAGTATTTT. Translating gives CAISEGQGADTQYF.

The chain has TRBV10-3 and TRBJ2-3; possible D gene TRBD2, 6 bases. The end of the DNA fits TRBJ2-5 better, so the J call may be wrong. Per the germline V gene, CDR1 is ENHRY and CDR2 is SYGVKD. The CDR3 covers 14 residues. The CDR3 region is CAGSGGGDADTQYF. The CDR3 DNA sequence: TGTGCGGGGAGCGGAGGCGGGGACGCAGATACCCAGTACTTC.

The J gene is TRBJ2-4, the V gene TRBV6-1; 12 bases align to TRBD2. Trimming removed 2 bases from V and 2 bases from J; junction bases left unmatched: 10. Germline loops: CDR1 MNHNS, CDR2 SASEGT. The CDR3 length is 19 residues. CDR3 sequence reads: CASSEKPSGRAWSKNIQYF. Written as DNA, the CDR3 is TGTGCCAGCAGTGAAAAGCCTAGCGGGAGGGCCTGGTCCAAAAACATTCAGTACTTC.

Remarks on this clonotype: Relative to the germline gene, one junction end is altered; a read error may explain this. This chain connects TRBV6-1 to TRBJ2-1; no definite D call. CDR1 and CDR2 (germline): MNHNS, SASEGT. This CDR3 contains 14 residues. In DNA form, the CDR3 reads TGTGCCAGCAGTGCCCCTGTGAGTCCGGGTGCGCAGTATTTC. It is translated as CASSAPVSPGAQYF.

This clonotype appeared a few times. CDR3 residues: CASSFEAGTGSYEQYF. The DNA of the CDR3 is TGTGCCAGCAGCTTTGAGGCCGGGACAGGGTCGTACGAGCAGTACTTC. The V and J genes are TRBV7-9 and TRBJ2-7, with TRBD1 matching 9 bases. From germline, CDR1 is SEHNR and CDR2 FQNEAQ (reference sequence). Trimming removed 3 bases from V and 4 bases from J; junction bases left unmatched: 10. The CDR3 spans 16 residues. The full variable domain, completed using reference TRBV7-9 and TRBJ2-7, is DTGVSQNPRHKITKRGQNVTFRCDPISEHNRLYWYRQTLGQGPEFLTYFQNEAQLEKSRLLSDRFSAERPKGSFSTLEIQRTEQGDSAMYLCASSFEAGTGSYEQYFGPGTRLTVT.

The chain recombines TRBV6-4 with TRBJ2-1; 7 nucleotides agree with TRBD1. V was pared by 0 bases and J by 3 bases, with 2 bases of the junction left unmatched. The germline CDR1 and CDR2 sequences are MRHNA and SNTAGT. The CDR3 covers 15 residues. CDR3 loop: CASSDSAGGYNEQFF. In DNA, the CDR3 is TGTGCCAGCAGTGACTCGGCAGGGGGCTACAATGAGCAGTTCTTC.

This clonotype was detected many times. DNA for the CDR3: TGTGCCAGCAGTTCTCCTGGGTCCCTATCCTCCAAAAACATTCAGTACTTC. Translation gives CASSSPGSLSSKNIQYF. J is TRBJ2-4 and V is TRBV6-2 or TRBV6-3; D call uncertain. CDR1 is MNHEY, CDR2 SVGEGT, per germline. The CDR3 loop spans 17 amino acids. V was trimmed by 4 bases and J by 2 bases, leaving 18 bases between them.

The chain is built from TRBV6-1 and TRBJ1-2, with D uncertain. The germline V gene encodes CDR1 MNHNS and CDR2 SASEGT. This CDR3 region has 8 residues. The CDR3 spells CASYGYTF. The DNA for the CDR3 is TGTGCTAGCTATGGCTACACCTTC.

V is TRBV5-1 and J is TRBJ2-2; 7 bases agree with TRBD1. Germline V gives CDR1 SGHRS, CDR2 YFSETQ. V lost 4 bases to trimming and J lost 5 bases; unmatched junction nucleotides: 8. The CDR3 consists of 15 residues. The CDR3 region is CASSTSGGSTGELFF. CDR3 nucleotides: TGCGCCAGCAGCACCTCAGGGGGTTCAACCGGGGAGCTGTTTTTT.

This clonotype was found a few times. The chain joins TRBV4-1 to TRBJ2-1, with 8 bases identical to TRBD2. Gene TRBJ2-7 matches the end of the DNA better, so the J call may be wrong. The CDR3 has 15 residues. Germline V gene lookup returns CDR1 MGHRA and CDR2 YSYEKL. CDR3 amino acids: CASSPVAGISYEQYF. In nucleotides, the CDR3 is TGCGCCAGCAGCCCGGTAGCGGGGATATCCTACGAGCAGTACTTC.

This clonotype occurred a few times. The V call is TRBV6-1, the J call TRBJ2-1; D not resolved. V was pared by 5 bases and J by 3 bases, with 11 bases between. Germline CDR1 is MNHNS and CDR2 is SASEGT. CDR3 size: 14 residues. Here the CDR3 DNA reads TGTGCCAGCAGTCCTGGGATCGGCTACAATGAGCAGTTCTTC. This codes for CASSPGIGYNEQFF.

The V and J genes are TRBV10-2 and TRBJ1-2, with TRBD1 matching over 7 bases. The CDR3 has 15 amino acids. Looked up from germline, CDR1 is WSHSY and CDR2 is SAAADI. With 3 bases clipped from V and 6 bases from J, the junction kept 10 bases outside the gene matches. CDR3 sequence: CASSETGRGFDGYTF. The CDR3, as DNA: TGCGCCAGCAGTGAAACAGGCAGGGGGTTTGATGGCTACACCTTC.

The CDR3 here is CASSEETDTQYF. As DNA, the CDR3 is TGCGCCAGCAGTGAGGAGACAGATACGCAGTATTTT. The rearrangement links TRBV5-1 to TRBJ2-3; D uncertain. The CDR3 contains 12 residues. With 5 bases removed from V and 3 bases from J, the gap between germline ends came to 7 bases. Germline lookup yields CDR1 SGHRS and CDR2 YFSETQ.

This clonotype came up many times. The chain links TRBV6-1 to TRBJ1-1; a weak D match, TRBD1 (6 bases). Germline lookup yields CDR1 MNHNS and CDR2 SASEGT. The CDR3 consists of 12 residues. V was pared by 10 bases and J by 7 bases, with 16 bases between. The CDR3 sequence is CATNRAAYEAFF. The CDR3 DNA follows: TGTGCCACCAACAGGGCGGCCTATGAAGCTTTCTTT.